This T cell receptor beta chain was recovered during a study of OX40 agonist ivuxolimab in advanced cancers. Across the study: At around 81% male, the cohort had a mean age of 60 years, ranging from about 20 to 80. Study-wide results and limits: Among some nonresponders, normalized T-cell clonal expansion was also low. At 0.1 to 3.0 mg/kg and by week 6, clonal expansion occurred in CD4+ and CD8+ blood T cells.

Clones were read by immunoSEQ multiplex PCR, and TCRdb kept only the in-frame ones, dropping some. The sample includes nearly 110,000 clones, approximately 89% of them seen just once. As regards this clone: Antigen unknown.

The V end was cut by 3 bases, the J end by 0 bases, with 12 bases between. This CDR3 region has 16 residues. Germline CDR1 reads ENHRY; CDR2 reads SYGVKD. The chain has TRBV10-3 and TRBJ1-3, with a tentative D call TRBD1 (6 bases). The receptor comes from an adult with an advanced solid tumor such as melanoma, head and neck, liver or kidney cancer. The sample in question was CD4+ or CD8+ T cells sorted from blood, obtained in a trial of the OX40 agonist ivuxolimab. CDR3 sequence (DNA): TGTGCCATCAGTGACGACGGGGGGCACTCTGGAAACACCATATATTTT. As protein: CAISDDGGHSGNTIYF.